Presented here are 20 T cell receptor beta chains from one specimen sequenced in a study of PD-1 blockade in mismatch repair-deficient tumors. Clones were sequenced by immunoSEQ multiplex PCR, and TCRdb holds only the in-frame ones, with some missing. The sample holds about 130,000 clones, about nine tenths seen once. The material was peripheral blood, obtained just over 70 weeks after starting pembrolizumab. The receptors here all came from an adult with mismatch repair-deficient cancer.

The V gene is TRBV19, the J gene TRBJ2-3, with D perhaps matching TRBD2 (5 bases). V lost 6 bases and J lost 14, with 18 bases in between. This CDR3 spans 12 amino acids. CDR1 is LNHDA, CDR2 SQIVND, per germline (reference sequence). CDR3 nucleotides: TGTGCCAGTAGCGCTGTCGGTAGCGTACGGTATTTT. Encoded protein: CASSAVGSVRYF.

The chain couples TRBV4-2 to TRBJ2-3; the match to TRBD2 covers 11 bases. After removal of 4 bases from V and 2 bases from J, the junction contained 5 bases not matched to a gene. Germline V gene lookup returns CDR1 LGHNA and CDR2 YNFKEQ. The CDR3 is made up of 16 amino acids. The CDR3 protein is CASSPGTSGFTDTQYF. The DNA of the CDR3 is TGTGCCAGCAGCCCAGGGACTAGCGGCTTCACAGATACGCAGTATTTT.

This chain connects TRBV10-2 to TRBJ2-7; D perhaps matches TRBD1 (6 bases). In germline, CDR1 is WSHSY, CDR2 SAAADI. The CDR3 length is 13 residues. Trimming left V 7 bases short and J 2 bases short, with 12 bases between. CDR3 in amino acids: CASKQGPPYEQYF. The CDR3 DNA is TGCGCCAGCAAACAGGGACCCCCCTACGAGCAGTACTTC.

This rearrangement joins TRBV2 to TRBJ2-2; 8 nucleotides line up with TRBD1. CDR3 length equals 14 residues. The germline V gene has CDR1 SNHLY and CDR2 FYNNEI. The J segment lost 3 bases and the V segment lost 7 bases, leaving 4 bases of the junction unmatched. The CDR3 DNA is TGTGCCAGCAACGGACAGGGTCACACCGGGGAGCTGTTTTTT. This gives the protein CASNGQGHTGELFF.

The gene calls are TRBV6-5 and TRBJ1-5; D unclear. CDR1 is MNHEY, CDR2 SVGAGI, per germline. The CDR3 runs to 13 residues. Trimming pared 4 bases from V and 0 bases from J, leaving 4 bases between. In DNA, the CDR3 is TGTGCCAGCAGTTCCGCTAGCAATCAGCCCCAGCATTTT. The encoded protein is CASSSASNQPQHF.

The chain couples TRBV5-8 to TRBJ1-2; D gene uncertain. The V end lost 6 bases, the J end lost 5 bases, and 11 bases lay between the germline ends. This CDR3 comprises 12 residues. Germline CDR1 and CDR2: SGHTS and YDEGEE. CDR3 in DNA: TGTGCCAGCAAAACAGCGAGTTATGGCTACACCTTC. Its protein is CASKTASYGYTF.

The chain joins TRBV27 to TRBJ2-1; D not resolved. V was pared by 0 bases and J by 2 bases, with 11 bases between. The CDR3 sequence is 16 residues long. The germline V gene has CDR1 MNHEY and CDR2 SMNVEV (reference sequence). CDR3 sequence (DNA): TGTGCCAGCAGTTTATCGGCAGGTCAACCCTACAATGAGCAGTTCTTC. The encoded protein is CASSLSAGQPYNEQFF.

The chain employs TRBV6-6 and TRBJ2-7; tentatively, D is TRBD1 (6 bases). The V gene's germline CDR1 is MNHNY and CDR2 SVGAGI (reference sequence). CDR3 length equals 14 residues. Deletions cut 2 bases from V and 2 bases from J, with 10 bases between. The DNA of the CDR3 is TGTGCCAGCAGTTACGGGGGCAGGGCCTACGAGCAGTACTTC. This encodes CASSYGGRAYEQYF.

V is TRBV15 and J is TRBJ2-5, with TRBD1 as a possible D gene (5 bases). This CDR3 is 14 amino acids long. Germline lookup yields CDR1 LNHNV and CDR2 YYDKDF (reference sequence). The V gene lost 1 base and the J gene lost 5 bases, with 11 bases spanning the gap. CDR3 in DNA: TGTGCCACCAGCAGAGGACAGACCGGCGAGACCCAGTACTTC. Amino acids: CATSRGQTGETQYF.

For the CDR3, the DNA is TGTGCCAGCAGCCAGGGGGGGAACACTGAAGCTTTCTTT. This translates into CASSQGGNTEAFF. The V gene is TRBV6-6, the J gene TRBJ1-1, with TRBD1 matching over 7 bases. CDR1 MNHNY and CDR2 SVGAGI come from the germline V gene (reference sequence). The length of the CDR3 is 13 residues. Trimming took 6 bases from V and 1 from J; bases not matched to a gene: 2.

The V gene is TRBV4-1, the J gene TRBJ2-7; 8 nucleotides align to TRBD1. Germline V CDR1 and CDR2: MGHRA, YSYEKL. The CDR3 is 15 residues long. V lost 1 base, J lost 6 bases, and 8 bases stayed unmatched. CDR3 nucleotides: TGCGCCAGCAGCCAAGCAGGACAGGGTAGAGGCGAGCAGTACTTC. Protein: CASSQAGQGRGEQYF.

This sequence joins TRBV7-2 and TRBJ1-1, with D tentatively TRBD1 (5 bases). Germline loops: CDR1 SGHTA, CDR2 FQGNSA. The CDR3 covers 16 residues. Trimming removed 2 bases from V and 3 bases from J, with 16 bases in between. The CDR3: CASSLTWGTLDTEAFF. The CDR3 nucleotides are TGTGCCAGCAGCTTAACGTGGGGGACCTTGGACACTGAAGCTTTCTTT.

The chain links TRBV11-2 to TRBJ1-4, with D perhaps TRBD1 (5 bases). CDR3 length: 14 residues. V lost 3 bases and J 10 bases, leaving 15 bases between the germline ends. CDR1 is SGHAT and CDR2 is FQNNGV in the germline V gene. The CDR3 loop reads CASSFLAGPGKLFF. CDR3 DNA: TGTGCCAGCAGCTTCCTGGCAGGGCCTGGAAAACTGTTTTTT. Full variable domain (rest looked up from reference TRBV11-2 and TRBJ1-4): EAGVAQSPRYKIIEKRQSVAFWCNPISGHATLYWYQQILGQGPKLLIQFQNNGVVDDSQLPKDRFSAERLKGVDSTLKIQPAKLEDSAVYLCASSFLAGPGKLFFGSGTQLSVL.

J is TRBJ2-3 and V is TRBV29-1; 9 bases map to TRBD2. CDR1 is SQVTM and CDR2 is ANQGSEA in the germline V gene. After removal of 5 bases from V and 1 base from J, the junction contained 7 bases not matched to a gene. This CDR3 spans 15 amino acids. CDR3: CSVPSSGSGTDTQYF. For the CDR3, the DNA is TGCAGCGTTCCCAGTAGCGGGAGCGGCACAGATACGCAGTATTTT.

The chain couples TRBV29-1 to TRBJ2-7; D unclear. The length of the CDR3 is 13 residues. In germline, CDR1 is SQVTM, CDR2 ANQGSEA. V lost 7 bases to trimming and J lost 3 bases, with 16 bases between them. In DNA form, the CDR3 reads TGCAGCGCCGCCCAGAGTTGGGGCTACGAGCAGTACTTC. It codes for CSAAQSWGYEQYF.

This chain links TRBV9 with TRBJ2-2; TRBD2 might be the D (6 bases). The germline V and J ends were trimmed by 2 bases and 7 bases, with 12 bases remaining between them. Germline CDR1 reads SGDLS; CDR2 reads YYNGEE. CDR3 size: 14 residues. CDR3 sequence: CASSVGGKGGELFF. In nucleotides, the CDR3 is TGTGCCAGCAGCGTTGGAGGGAAGGGCGGGGAGCTGTTTTTT.

This clone was counted only a few times. J is TRBJ2-7 and V is TRBV28, with D uncertain. V was cut by 2 bases and J by 6 bases, with 11 bases left in between. Germline V gene sequence: CDR1 MDHEN, CDR2 SYDVKM. The CDR3 covers 13 residues. CDR3 bases: TGTGCCAGCAGTTTAATCCAGGTCCGCGAGCAGTACTTC. Protein: CASSLIQVREQYF.

The chain carries TRBV6-5 and TRBJ2-2; 7 positions match TRBD2. The CDR3 covers 14 residues. V gave up 0 bases and J gave up 6 bases; unmatched junction bases: 1. Germline V gives CDR1 MNHEY, CDR2 SVGAGI. As DNA, the CDR3 is TGTGCCAGCAGTTACTCGGGGGGGGCCGGGGAGCTGTTTTTT. This sequence encodes CASSYSGGAGELFF.

The chain carries TRBV12-5 and TRBJ1-2, with D possibly matching TRBD1 (6 bases). This CDR3 spans 15 amino acids. Between the trimmed V and J ends, which lost 5 bases and 9 bases, there was a span of 22 bases. The germline V gene encodes CDR1 LGHNT and CDR2 FRNRAP. DNA of the CDR3: TGTGCTAGTGGTGACCCGTTACAGGGCCTCTCGAGCTACACCTTC. It is translated as CASGDPLQGLSSYTF.

The chain carries TRBV30 and TRBJ2-6, with TRBD1 identical over 10 bases. Germline-derived CDR1 and CDR2 are GTSNPN and SVGIG (reference sequence). V dropped 7 bases and J dropped 2; count of bases not matched to a gene: 11. This CDR3 has 17 amino acids. CDR3 loop: CASLVRDRGPGANVLTF. For the CDR3, the DNA is TGTGCCTCTCTCGTCCGGGACAGGGGACCTGGGGCCAACGTCCTGACTTTC.